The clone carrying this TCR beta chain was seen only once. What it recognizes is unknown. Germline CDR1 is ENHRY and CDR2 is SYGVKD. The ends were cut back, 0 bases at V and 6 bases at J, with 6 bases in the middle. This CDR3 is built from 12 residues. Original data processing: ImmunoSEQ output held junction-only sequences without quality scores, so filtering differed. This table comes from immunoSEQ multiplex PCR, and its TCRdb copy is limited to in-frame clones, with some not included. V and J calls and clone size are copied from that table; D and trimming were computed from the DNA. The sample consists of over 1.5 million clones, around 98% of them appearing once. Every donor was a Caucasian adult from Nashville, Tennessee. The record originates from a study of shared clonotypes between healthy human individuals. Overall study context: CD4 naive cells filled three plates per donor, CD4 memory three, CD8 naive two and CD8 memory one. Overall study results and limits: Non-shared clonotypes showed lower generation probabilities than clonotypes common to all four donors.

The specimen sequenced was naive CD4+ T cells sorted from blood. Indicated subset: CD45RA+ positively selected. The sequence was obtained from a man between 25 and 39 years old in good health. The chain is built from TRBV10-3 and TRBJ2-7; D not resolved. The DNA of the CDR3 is TGTGCCATCAGTGAGTCTGGGTTCGAGCAGTACTTC. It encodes CAISESGFEQYF.